This is a list of T cell receptor beta chains from one sample in a study of cytomegalovirus exposure and HLA in healthy donors. Data came from immunoSEQ multiplex PCR; TCRdb stores just in-frame clones and leaves some out. The sample comprises 140,000 or so clones, over 80% of which are singletons, and roughly 3.4% rests with the top ten. The sequenced material came from PBMCs. These receptors were taken from a male donor in good health and CMV-seronegative. CDR3s include the opening cysteine and the closing phenylalanine or tryptophan. D genes are given only for firm matches. A clone size is listed for some rows: how often the clone was seen (once, few, many), or a class if it is expanded.

CDR3 protein,CDR3 DNA,V gene,D gene,J gene,clone size
CASRTGEKLFF,TGTGCCAGCAGGACCGGGGAAAAACTGTTTTTT,TRBV6-5,-,TRBJ1-4,few
CASTPLKGRGLVGYTF,TGTGCCAGTACCCCCCTTAAGGGCAGGGGGTTGGTTGGCTACACCTTC,TRBV19,TRBD1,TRBJ1-2,once
CASRRDTPGNTIYF,TGTGCCAGCAGACGGGATACTCCTGGAAACACCATATATTTT,TRBV28,-,TRBJ1-3,few
CASRPRTGDEKLFF,TGTGCCAGCAGACCAAGGACAGGGGATGAAAAACTGTTTTTT,TRBV5-8,TRBD1,TRBJ1-4,-
CASSVLIGHRVEAFF,TGTGCCAGCAGCGTACTAATAGGCCATCGGGTTGAAGCTTTCTTT,TRBV9,-,TRBJ1-1,once
CASSLATGYAYEQYF,TGCGCCAGCAGCTTGGCGACAGGGTATGCCTACGAGCAGTACTTC,TRBV5-1,TRBD1,TRBJ2-7,-
CASRVASVDWEQFF,TGTGCCAGCAGGGTGGCGTCAGTGGACTGGGAGCAGTTCTTC,TRBV7-9,-,TRBJ2-1,few
CASSLLPGGDYGYTF,TGTGCCAGCAGCTTACTTCCAGGGGGTGACTATGGCTACACCTTC,TRBV7-2,TRBD1,TRBJ1-2,-
CASSSGLAGGEQFF,TGTGCCAGCAGTTCGGGACTAGCGGGAGGGGAGCAGTTCTTC,TRBV27,TRBD2,TRBJ2-1,-
CAWKTQGAGNGYTF,TGTGCCTGGAAAACCCAGGGGGCGGGTAATGGCTACACCTTC,TRBV30,TRBD1,TRBJ1-2,few
CASSKGLAGTRELFF,TGTGCCAGTAGTAAGGGGTTAGCGGGAACCCGGGAGCTGTTTTTT,TRBV19,TRBD2,TRBJ2-2,-
CASSAGQGANRLGNEKLFF,TGCGCCAGCAGCGCGGGACAGGGGGCAAATCGGCTCGGTAATGAAAAACTGTTTTTT,TRBV5-1,TRBD1,TRBJ1-4,-
CASSPRLAGGGELFF,TGTGCCAGTAGTCCCCGGCTAGCCGGGGGCGGGGAGCTGTTTTTT,TRBV19,-,TRBJ2-2,once
CASSLMGQLSSGNTIYF,TGTGCCAGCAGCTTAATGGGGCAACTAAGCTCTGGAAACACCATATATTTT,TRBV7-8,-,TRBJ1-3,-
CASSRQLNTEAFF,TGTGCCAGCAGCCGACAGCTGAACACTGAAGCTTTCTTT,TRBV7-6,-,TRBJ1-1,-
CASSLVRGNQETQYF,TGTGCCAGCAGCTTAGTACGGGGTAACCAAGAGACCCAGTACTTC,TRBV7-2,-,TRBJ2-5,-
CASSFPGLLQFF,TGTGCCAGCAGTTTCCCGGGACTGCTGCAGTTCTTC,TRBV27,-,TRBJ2-1,-
CASSRDRGDGNTIYF,TGTGCCAGCAGTAGGGACAGGGGCGACGGAAACACCATATATTTT,TRBV6-5,TRBD1,TRBJ1-3,once
CASSLGLAGGEQFF,TGTGCCAGCAGCTTAGGGCTAGCGGGGGGTGAGCAGTTCTTC,TRBV7-9,TRBD2,TRBJ2-1,-
CASSLRGGNTIYF,TGCGCCAGCAGCTTGCGCGGAGGAAACACCATATATTTT,TRBV5-1,-,TRBJ1-3,-
CASSHRQPPNTQYF,TGTGCCAGCAGTCATAGACAGCCCCCAAATACGCAGTATTTT,TRBV5-8,-,TRBJ2-3,few
CASSVDSRQGATGELFF,TGTGCCAGCAGCGTAGATTCGAGACAGGGGGCCACCGGGGAGCTGTTTTTT,TRBV9,TRBD1,TRBJ2-2,-
CATSRGRGSYNEQFF,TGTGCCACCAGCAGAGGTCGCGGGAGCTACAATGAGCAGTTCTTC,TRBV15,TRBD2,TRBJ2-1,-
CASSYTGSSTDTQYF,TGTGCCAGCAGTTACACAGGGTCTAGCACAGATACGCAGTATTTT,TRBV6-5,-,TRBJ2-3,-
CASSPTPTMAGNTGELFF,TGTGCCAGCAGTCCGACGCCCACCATGGCAGGGAACACCGGGGAGCTGTTTTTT,TRBV7-3,-,TRBJ2-2,-
CASSEVSGEWYEQYF,TGTGCCAGCAGTGAAGTGTCGGGGGAATGGTACGAGCAGTACTTC,TRBV6-1,-,TRBJ2-7,-
CGGGNQETQYF,TGCGGGGGGGGCAACCAAGAGACCCAGTACTTC,TRBV20-1,-,TRBJ2-5,-
CASSPRLTSGINEQFF,TGTGCCAGCTCACCACGGCTGACTAGCGGGATAAATGAGCAGTTCTTC,TRBV18,TRBD2,TRBJ2-1,once
CASSLLRQGVF,TGTGCCAGCAGTTTACTCCGACAGGGGGTCTTC,TRBV27,TRBD1,TRBJ2-7,-
CASSLDVLLAYEQYF,TGTGCCAGCAGCTTAGATGTCCTCCTCGCCTACGAGCAGTACTTC,TRBV11-3,-,TRBJ2-7,many
CASSFQVLPNQPQHF,TGTGCCAGCAGCTTCCAGGTCCTCCCTAATCAGCCCCAGCATTTT,TRBV28,-,TRBJ1-5,-
CASSLKGAFQPQHF,TGTGCCAGCAGTTTAAAGGGGGCGTTTCAGCCCCAGCATTTT,TRBV28,TRBD1,TRBJ1-5,-
CASSVAGGLSYEQYF,TGTGCCAGCTCAGTAGCGGGAGGCTTATCCTACGAGCAGTACTTC,TRBV18,TRBD2,TRBJ2-7,-
CASSLTPTSSGANVLTF,TGTGCCAGCAGCTTAACCCCTACTAGCTCTGGGGCCAACGTCCTGACTTTC,TRBV7-3,-,TRBJ2-6,-
CAISGGQRQDGYEQYF,TGTGCCATCAGTGGGGGACAACGACAGGACGGCTACGAGCAGTACTTC,TRBV10-3,-,TRBJ2-7,-
CAIKPTQGAGEQYF,TGTGCCATCAAACCCACGCAGGGGGCGGGTGAGCAGTACTTC,TRBV10-3,TRBD1,TRBJ2-7,-
CASSPGWDDQPQHF,TGTGCCAGCAGTCCAGGGTGGGATGATCAGCCCCAGCATTTT,TRBV27,-,TRBJ1-5,-
CASSLVRGQVEAFF,TGTGCCAGCAGCTTAGTGAGGGGACAGGTTGAAGCTTTCTTT,TRBV7-9,TRBD1,TRBJ1-1,-
CASSLFSVSGMEDTQYF,TGTGCCAGCAGCTTGTTTTCGGTTAGCGGGATGGAAGATACGCAGTATTTT,TRBV5-6,TRBD2,TRBJ2-3,-
CASSFRQGRQPQHF,TGTGCCAGTAGTTTCAGACAGGGTAGGCAGCCCCAGCATTTT,TRBV19,TRBD1,TRBJ1-5,-
CAISPNQTGGIKDEQYF,TGTGCCATCAGCCCAAACCAAACAGGGGGCATTAAGGACGAGCAGTACTTC,TRBV10-3,TRBD1,TRBJ2-7,-
CASRTRDRGLYEQYF,TGTGCCAGCAGGACCCGGGACAGGGGGCTTTACGAGCAGTACTTC,TRBV6-5,TRBD1,TRBJ2-7,-
CASSFWGQSIEKLFF,TGTGCCAGCTCATTCTGGGGACAGAGCATTGAAAAACTGTTTTTT,TRBV18,TRBD1,TRBJ1-4,-
CASSSGGRGEQFF,TGTGCCAGCAGTAGCGGGGGTCGTGGTGAGCAGTTCTTC,TRBV6-6,TRBD2,TRBJ2-1,few
CASLKGIAGERNEQFF,TGTGCCAGCCTTAAGGGTATAGCGGGAGAACGTAATGAGCAGTTCTTC,TRBV19,TRBD2,TRBJ2-1,-
CASTAQNYEQYF,TGTGCCAGCACCGCCCAGAACTACGAGCAGTACTTC,TRBV7-9,-,TRBJ2-7,-
CASSIAGIMAYSNQPQHF,TGTGCCAGTAGTATAGCAGGGATTATGGCTTATAGCAATCAGCCCCAGCATTTT,TRBV19,-,TRBJ1-5,-
CASSFYLTDLNTEAFF,TGTGCCAGCAGCTTTTACCTGACAGATCTAAACACTGAAGCTTTCTTT,TRBV7-3,-,TRBJ1-1,-
CASSLGGYSNQPQHF,TGTGCCAGCAGCTTAGGCGGATATAGCAATCAGCCCCAGCATTTT,TRBV7-9,-,TRBJ1-5,few
CASSAQRTGEPEAFF,TGTGCCAGCAGTGCACAGAGGACGGGGGAGCCTGAAGCTTTCTTT,TRBV6-1,-,TRBJ1-1,-
CASSYGGEQFF,TGTGCCAGCAGTTATGGCGGGGAGCAGTTCTTC,TRBV6-1,-,TRBJ2-1,-
CASSEGQDWNGYTF,TGTGCCAGCAGCGAGGGACAGGATTGGAATGGCTACACCTTC,TRBV5-8,TRBD1,TRBJ1-2,-
CASKQYSGNTIYF,TGTGCCAGCAAACAGTACTCTGGAAACACCATATATTTT,TRBV7-2,-,TRBJ1-3,-
CASSLVGLADYEQYF,TGTGCCAGCAGTTTAGTGGGACTAGCGGATTACGAGCAGTACTTC,TRBV27,TRBD2,TRBJ2-7,-
CASSLEGAGGYNEQFF,TGTGCCAGCAGCTTAGAAGGGGCGGGGGGGTACAATGAGCAGTTCTTC,TRBV11-2,TRBD2,TRBJ2-1,-